What follows describes a single T cell receptor (beta chain). What it recognizes is unknown. This sample is part of a study of T cell responses to AZD1222 COVID-19 vaccine. Germline assignment: CDR1 LNHDA and CDR2 SQIVND (reference sequence). The CDR3 is made up of 17 amino acids. Trimming removed 0 bases from V and 0 bases from J; junction bases left unmatched: 5. Study-level findings and limits: Reports indicate that nearly half of spike-specific TCRs are directed at unmutated variant regions. Baseline serology detected seropositivity in only a handful of AZD1222 recipients. Spike was spanned by vaccine-associated CD4 TCRs, which were dominant at 160-218 and 743-854.

Assay used: immunoSEQ multiplex PCR; TCRdb lists only in-frame clones, some missing. Of approximately 200,000 clones in the sample, 90% to 95% were seen once. The sequence came from an adult who received the MenACWY meningococcal vaccine as a control. The sequenced sample was peripheral blood, obtained 28 days after the second dose of the MenACWY control vaccine. The V call is TRBV19, the J call TRBJ2-1, with 7 bases lining up with TRBD2. CDR3 in amino acids: CASSIELAATSYNEQFF. CDR3 DNA sequence: TGTGCCAGTAGTATAGAGCTAGCGGCCACCTCCTACAATGAGCAGTTCTTC.